This T cell receptor (beta chain) was observed in a study of blood T cell repertoires in COVID-19 (TCRdb year 2020). In terms of the full investigation: The collaborator samples originated in the United States, Italy and Spain and spanned the acute and convalescent phases of COVID-19. The material from the prospective study consisted of cDNA or gDNA derived from T cells, B-cell-depleted T cells, or PBMCs. The dataset comprised deeply sampled blood TCRbeta repertoires from subjects exposed to, actively infected with, or recovered from COVID-19. The repertoires were released in a freely available public database meant as a resource for research on the immune response to SARS-CoV-2. Samples were obtained from the ongoing ImmuneRACE study (first 160 participants) and from over a thousand subjects provided by 6 global collaborators. A de-identified subject ID, COVID-19 status, age in years and sex were almost always included in the sample metadata. Where available, HLA class I and class II types were taken from metadata supplied by the sample provider and were not determined by assay-based typing.

The collaborating institutions used their own protocols to collect whole blood in K2EDTA tubes. For TCRbeta analysis, collaborator samples were shipped as frozen whole blood, as isolated PBMCs, or as DNA extracted from either sample type. Results and caveats for the whole study, not just this receptor: Clinical and demographic metadata were provided uncurated, with the amount varying by source and participant.

The immunoSEQ Assay, a bias-controlled multiplex PCR, was used to amplify TCRbeta CDR3 regions from genomic DNA. The original methods were these. Within the assay, amplification of reference gene primers was used to estimate how many nucleated cells each sample contained. To quantify the absolute abundance of each unique TCRbeta CDR3 rearrangement, sequence reads were collapsed and filtered. For each sample, productive Simpson clonality was calculated as the square root of Simpson's diversity index over productive rearrangements. In TCRdb, the immuneACCESS table is reduced to in-frame sequences with V and J assigned. These tables do not hold every clone; where another copy was compared, an unresolved V gene accounts for under half, and the others remain unexplained. That table furnishes V, J and clone size, whereas the DNA furnished D and trimming. The table for this sample lists about 97,000 clones; just over 90% of them were counted only once. The ten largest make up 1.5% to 2% of the sample.

About this clone itself: The target of this receptor is not known. No base-level quality is on record; no much larger clone is a single base apart.

The TCR sequence derives from a man aged 60 to 69 with acute or convalescent COVID-19. The sequenced sample consisted of peripheral blood.

The nucleotide sequence reads as follows: TGTGCCAGCAGTTTACCCGCGACAGGGAACACTGAAGCTTTCTTT. Translation gives CASSLPATGNTEAFF. The rearrangement combines TRBV28 with TRBJ1-1; TRBD1 is a weak D gene call, 6 bases matching. CDR1 MDHEN and CDR2 SYDVKM are derived from the germline V gene. The CDR3 contains 15 residues, cysteine and phenylalanine counted. The only DNA kept is the CDR3, 45 bases in frame from the first base. V loses 2 bases of germline sequence and J loses 1 base, and the interval between the two ends is 11 bases. With the portions outside the CDR3 filled from the reference TRBV28 and TRBJ1-1 genes, the complete variable region becomes DVKVTQSSRYLVKRTGEKVFLECVQDMDHENMFWYRQDPGLGLRLIYFSYDVKMKEKGDIPEGYSVSREKKERFSLILESASTNQTSMYLCASSLPATGNTEAFFGQGTRLTVV.